In this sample, the clone carrying this T cell receptor beta chain turned up a few times. Its antigen remains unknown. The data derive from a study of blood T cells in healthy people across ages. The CDR3 consists of 14 residues. After removal of 2 bases from V and 8 bases from J, the junction contained 6 bases not matched to a gene. Germline V gives CDR1 DFQATT, CDR2 SNEGSKA (reference sequence). Study-wide results and limits: Donor CMV status, an unknown factor, possibly confounded changes in expanded clonotypes. Naive T cell percentage showed a strong correlation with TCR beta diversity.

The authors ran a second PCR of about 6 to 11 cycles using a sample-barcoded 5' primer and a J-beta primer mix. TCRdb reprocessed the 5' RACE reads via MiXCR and lists one record per CDR3 protein. The repertoire holds about 1.8 million distinct CDR3 sequences, with roughly 49% as singletons. The TCR originated in a woman aged 40 to 50 in good health. The sequencing sample was made of blood. The rearrangement joins TRBV20-1 to TRBJ1-6; 7 positions agree with TRBD1. The CDR3: CSARPGQFYSPLHF. Written as DNA, the CDR3 is TGCAGTGCTAGACCGGGACAGTTTTATTCACCCCTCCACTTT.